This TCR beta chain was obtained from a study of glioma-infiltrating T cells. Points from the study as a whole: Tissue-blood divergence was below expectation in non-neoplastic patients, above in gliomas. Tissue and blood shared very few CDR3 sequences.

The iRepertoire nested amplicon-rescue multiplex PCR amplified TCR alpha and beta CDR3s from RNA. Tissue mRNA or PBMC total RNA, roughly 85-450 ng, went into one-step reverse transcription and amplification. A single record per CDR3 protein comes from TCRdb applying MiXCR to the multiplex PCR reads. The sample contains roughly 190,000 distinct CDR3 sequences, 32% of which appear only once. This clonotype has ten or more counts. What it binds is unknown. Germline V gives CDR1 LNHNV, CDR2 YYDKDF (reference sequence). After removal of 3 bases from V and 2 bases from J, the junction contained 5 bases not matched to a gene. CDR3 length equals 16 residues.

The chain couples TRBV15 to TRBJ2-3, with TRBD2 matching over 10 bases. The sequencing sample was made of glioma tissue, nonneoplastic brain tissue, or PBMCs (not recorded which). The TCR comes from a human donor with low-grade glioma or glioblastoma, undergoing nonglioma brain surgery, or in good health (not recorded which). The CDR3 loop reads CATSRPGLANTDTQYF. In nucleotides, the CDR3 is TGTGCCACCAGCAGGCCGGGACTAGCGAACACAGATACGCAGTATTTT.